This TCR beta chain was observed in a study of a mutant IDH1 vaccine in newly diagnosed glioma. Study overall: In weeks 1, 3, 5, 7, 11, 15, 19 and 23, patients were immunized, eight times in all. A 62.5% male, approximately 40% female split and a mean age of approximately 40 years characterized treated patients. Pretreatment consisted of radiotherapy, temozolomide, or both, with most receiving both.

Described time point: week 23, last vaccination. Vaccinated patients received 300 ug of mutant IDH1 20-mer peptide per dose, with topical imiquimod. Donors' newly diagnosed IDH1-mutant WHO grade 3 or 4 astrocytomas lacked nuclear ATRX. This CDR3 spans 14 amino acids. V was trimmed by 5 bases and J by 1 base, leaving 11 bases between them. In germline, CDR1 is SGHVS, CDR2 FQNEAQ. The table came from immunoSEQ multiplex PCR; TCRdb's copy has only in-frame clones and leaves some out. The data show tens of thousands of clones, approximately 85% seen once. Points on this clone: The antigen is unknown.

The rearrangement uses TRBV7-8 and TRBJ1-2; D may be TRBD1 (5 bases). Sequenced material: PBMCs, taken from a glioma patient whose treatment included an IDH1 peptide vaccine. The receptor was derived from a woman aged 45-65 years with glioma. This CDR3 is CASSPQGRNYGYTF. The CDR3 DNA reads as TGTGCCAGCAGCCCCCAGGGCCGTAACTATGGCTACACCTTC. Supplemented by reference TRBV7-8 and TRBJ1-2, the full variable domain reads GAGVSQSPRYKVAKRGQDVALRCDPISGHVSLFWYQQALGQGPEFLTYFQNEAQLDKSGLPSDRFFAERPEGSVSTLKIQRTQQEDSAVYLCASSPQGRNYGYTFGSGTRLTVV.